This T cell receptor (beta chain) appears in the sequencing data of a study of blood T cell repertoires in COVID-19. Study-level information: The United States, Italy and Spain supplied acute and convalescent COVID-19 samples.

The germline CDR1 and CDR2 sequences are MNHEY and SVGAGI. V was shortened by 6 bases and J by 0 bases, with 12 bases between the two germline ends. The CDR3 runs to 15 residues. Sequenced by immunoSEQ multiplex PCR; TCRdb stores in-frame clones only, minus some. Seen here are 300,000 to 400,000 clones, 75% to 90% observed once, and the top ten hold 1.5% to 2%. V is TRBV6-5 and J is TRBJ1-3; tentative D call: TRBD1 (6 bases). Sequenced sample: PBMCs or T cells enriched from blood (not recorded which). The TCR comes from a woman in her twenties or thirties who had been exposed to COVID-19. Here the CDR3 DNA reads TGTGCCAGCAGGGACAGTGGGATCTCTGGAAACACCATATATTTT. Translating gives CASRDSGISGNTIYF.